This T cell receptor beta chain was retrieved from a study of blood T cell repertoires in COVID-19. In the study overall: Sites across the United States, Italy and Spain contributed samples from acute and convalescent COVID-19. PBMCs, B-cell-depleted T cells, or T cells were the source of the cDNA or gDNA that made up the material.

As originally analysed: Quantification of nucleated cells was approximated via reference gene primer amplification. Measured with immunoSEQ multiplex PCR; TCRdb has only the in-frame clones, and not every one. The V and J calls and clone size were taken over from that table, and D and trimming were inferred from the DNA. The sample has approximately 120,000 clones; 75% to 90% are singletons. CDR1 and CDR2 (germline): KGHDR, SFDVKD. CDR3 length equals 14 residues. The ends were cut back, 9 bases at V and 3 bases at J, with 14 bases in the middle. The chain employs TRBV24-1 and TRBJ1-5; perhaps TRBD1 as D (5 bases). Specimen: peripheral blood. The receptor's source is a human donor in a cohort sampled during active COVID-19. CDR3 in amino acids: CATGGESFNQPQHF. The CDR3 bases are TGTGCCACCGGGGGGGAAAGCTTCAATCAGCCCCAGCATTTT.